These T cell receptor beta chains were read from a single sample in a study of blood T cell repertoires in COVID-19. Profiling relied on immunoSEQ multiplex PCR, and the TCRdb table lists in-frame clones only, not all of them. Of over 90,000 clones in the sample, about four fifths were seen once. Sequencing used peripheral blood. The receptors were gathered from a man aged 45-65 years with active or convalescent COVID-19. CDR3s include the opening cysteine and the closing phenylalanine or tryptophan. D genes are given only for firm matches. Rows give clone size only sometimes, using once, few, many, or a class for an expanded clone.

d_gene,abundance,j_gene,v_gene,CDR3aa,CDR3nt
TRBD1,NA,TRBJ1-6,TRBV4-1,CASSPDRVKSPLHF,TGCGCCAGCAGCCCAGACAGGGTCAAATCACCCCTCCACTTT
NA,NA,TRBJ1-1,TRBV5-6,CASTWGGDGTEAFF,TGTGCCAGCACATGGGGAGGGGATGGGACTGAAGCTTTCTTT
TRBD2,NA,TRBJ2-1,TRBV4-1,CASSQDPASGALPYNEQFF,TGCGCCAGCAGCCAAGATCCGGCTAGCGGGGCTTTACCCTACAATGAGCAGTTCTTC
NA,NA,TRBJ2-5,TRBV10-3,CAISELQEETQYF,TGTGCCATCAGTGAGTTACAGGAAGAGACCCAGTACTTC
TRBD2,NA,TRBJ2-3,TRBV7-9,CASRTSGGGTDTQYF,TGTGCCAGCAGAACTAGCGGGGGGGGCACAGATACGCAGTATTTT
TRBD2,NA,TRBJ2-1,TRBV19,CASREPLLAGNHNEQFF,TGTGCCAGTAGAGAACCACTTCTAGCGGGGAACCACAATGAGCAGTTCTTC
TRBD1,NA,TRBJ1-2,TRBV28,CASTRTGGYGYTF,TGTGCCAGCACTCGTACAGGGGGCTATGGCTACACCTTC
NA,NA,TRBJ2-7,TRBV7-2,CASSKGGREQYF,TGTGCCAGCAGTAAAGGGGGTCGCGAGCAGTACTTC
TRBD2,NA,TRBJ2-5,TRBV7-2,CASSLVGSGGTQPQYF,TGTGCCAGCAGCTTAGTCGGTAGCGGGGGGACCCAGCCCCAGTACTTC
TRBD1,NA,TRBJ2-7,TRBV7-9,CASSSMDRGYEQYF,TGTGCCAGCAGCTCGATGGACAGGGGTTACGAGCAGTACTTC
NA,NA,TRBJ1-6,TRBV2,CASSDRSHNSPLHF,TGTGCCAGCAGTGACAGATCCCATAATTCACCCCTCCACTTT
TRBD2,NA,TRBJ2-2,TRBV4-2,CASSQDTSGGELFF,TGTGCCAGCAGCCAAGATACTAGCGGGGGGGAGCTGTTTTTT
TRBD2,NA,TRBJ2-1,TRBV6-5,CASSYRGGGINEQFF,TGTGCCAGCAGTTACCGGGGGGGCGGGATCAATGAGCAGTTCTTC
NA,once,TRBJ2-2,TRBV28,CASYRNRYTGELFF,TGTGCCAGCTATAGGAACAGGTACACCGGGGAGCTGTTTTTT
TRBD2,NA,TRBJ2-5,TRBV6-5,CASSREAGGRETQYF,TGTGCCAGCAGTAGAGAGGCGGGGGGGAGGGAGACCCAGTACTTC
TRBD1,NA,TRBJ2-7,TRBV5-4,CASSRGDRVIYEQYF,TGTGCCAGCAGCCGCGGGGACAGGGTTATCTACGAGCAGTACTTC
NA,NA,TRBJ1-1,TRBV7-2,CASSLGSYMNTEAFF,TGTGCCAGCAGCTTAGGAAGTTACATGAACACTGAAGCTTTCTTT
TRBD1,NA,TRBJ1-6,TRBV28,CASGQGRDSPLHF,TGTGCCAGCGGACAGGGACGGGATTCACCCCTCCACTTT
TRBD2,NA,TRBJ2-5,TRBV7-9,CASSLLAGQETQYF,TGTGCCAGCAGCTTACTAGCGGGGCAAGAGACCCAGTACTTC
NA,NA,TRBJ1-3,TRBV18,CASSTDTYSGNTIYF,TGTGCCAGCTCCACTGACACTTACTCTGGAAACACCATATATTTT
TRBD1,NA,TRBJ1-3,TRBV28,CASSTSGTGFGNTIYF,TGTGCCAGCAGTACATCCGGGACAGGGTTTGGAAACACCATATATTTT
TRBD1,once,TRBJ1-1,TRBV29-1,CSARTGGGRTEAFF,TGCAGCGCCCGGACAGGGGGCGGGAGGACTGAAGCTTTCTTT
NA,once,TRBJ1-2,TRBV6-5,CASSSPGQDNYGYTF,TGTGCCAGCAGTTCCCCTGGACAAGACAACTATGGCTACACCTTC
TRBD1,NA,TRBJ2-2,TRBV11-2,CASSWGTGNTGELFF,TGTGCCAGCAGCTGGGGGACAGGGAACACCGGGGAGCTGTTTTTT
NA,NA,TRBJ1-5,TRBV6-2/TRBV6-3,CASSYRRQPQHF,TGTGCCAGCAGTTACAGGAGGCAGCCCCAGCATTTT
NA,NA,TRBJ1-4,TRBV12-3/TRBV12-4,CASSGVLNEKLFF,TGTGCCAGCTCAGGGGTCCTTAATGAAAAACTGTTTTTT
NA,NA,TRBJ1-1,TRBV6-5,CASRKGGDKEAFF,TGTGCCAGCAGAAAGGGGGGGGATAAGGAAGCTTTCTTT
NA,NA,TRBJ2-3,TRBV12-3/TRBV12-4,CAIQGWSTDTQYF,TGTGCCATACAGGGATGGAGCACAGATACGCAGTATTTT
TRBD2,NA,TRBJ2-3,TRBV7-2,CASSPGLAGSTDTQYF,TGTGCCAGCAGCCCGGGACTAGCGGGGTCCACAGATACGCAGTATTTT
NA,NA,TRBJ1-2,TRBV6-6,CASRDRTYRSYGYTF,TGTGCCAGCAGGGACCGAACCTACAGGAGCTATGGCTACACCTTC
NA,once,TRBJ2-2,TRBV24-1,CATSSVTGELFF,TGTGCCACCAGTTCTGTGACCGGGGAGCTGTTTTTT
TRBD1,NA,TRBJ2-5,TRBV29-1,CSVHTGGETQYF,TGCAGCGTCCACACAGGGGGAGAGACCCAGTACTTC
NA,NA,TRBJ1-3,TRBV6-5,CASTGWGEGNTIYF,TGTGCCAGCACTGGGTGGGGGGAAGGAAACACCATATATTTT
NA,NA,TRBJ1-5,TRBV27,CASGSRANQPQHF,TGTGCCAGCGGGTCCAGGGCAAATCAGCCCCAGCATTTT
NA,once,TRBJ2-1,TRBV21-1,CASSIRLNRLVYNEQFF,TGTGCCAGCAGCATAAGACTCAACCGACTGGTCTACAATGAGCAGTTCTTC
NA,NA,TRBJ1-6,TRBV6-2/TRBV6-3,CASSRQFSPLHF,TGTGCCAGCAGTCGACAGTTTTCACCCCTCCACTTT
NA,NA,TRBJ1-6,TRBV5-1,CASSRSIENNSPLHF,TGCGCCAGCAGCCGTTCCATAGAAAATAATTCACCCCTCCACTTT
NA,few,TRBJ1-2,TRBV7-2,CASSLGRVGYTF,TGTGCCAGCAGCTTAGGCAGGGTTGGCTACACCTTC
NA,NA,TRBJ2-1,TRBV6-6,CASSNYNEQFF,TGTGCCAGCAGCAATTACAATGAGCAGTTCTTC
NA,NA,TRBJ1-4,TRBV15,CATSRDPGIGEKLFF,TGTGCCACCAGCAGAGATCCAGGGATTGGTGAAAAACTGTTTTTT
TRBD1,NA,TRBJ1-1,TRBV19,CASSPRVGQGAVNTEAFF,TGTGCCAGTAGTCCCCGCGTGGGACAGGGGGCGGTGAACACTGAAGCTTTCTTT
TRBD1,NA,TRBJ1-5,TRBV28,CASRRPRDSLNQPQHF,TGTGCCAGCAGGCGTCCCCGGGACAGCTTAAATCAGCCCCAGCATTTT
TRBD1,NA,TRBJ2-5,TRBV4-1,CASSRTGSRETQYF,TGCGCCAGCAGCAGGACAGGGTCGAGGGAGACCCAGTACTTC
NA,NA,TRBJ1-3,TRBV18,CASSLARQENSGNTIYF,TGTGCCAGCTCACTCGCCAGACAGGAGAATTCTGGAAACACCATATATTTT
NA,NA,TRBJ2-2,TRBV9,CASSVAPGGELFF,TGTGCCAGCAGCGTAGCCCCGGGTGGGGAGCTGTTTTTT
NA,NA,TRBJ2-5,TRBV11-2,CASSEWDKQETQYF,TGTGCCAGCAGCGAGTGGGACAAGCAAGAGACCCAGTACTTC
TRBD1,NA,TRBJ2-7,TRBV28,CASRTGAGMGEQYF,TGTGCCAGCCGGACAGGGGCCGGTATGGGGGAGCAGTACTTC
NA,NA,TRBJ2-1,TRBV7-8,CASSLVIPSSYNEQFF,TGTGCCAGCAGCTTAGTTATTCCGAGCTCCTACAATGAGCAGTTCTTC
TRBD1,NA,TRBJ2-1,TRBV6-2/TRBV6-3,CASSYLPTGGVYNEQFF,TGTGCCAGCAGTTACTTACCGACAGGGGGCGTGTACAATGAGCAGTTCTTC
NA,NA,TRBJ1-6,TRBV27,CASGKGDSPLHF,TGTGCCAGCGGAAAGGGAGATTCACCCCTCCACTTT
NA,once,TRBJ2-2,TRBV10-2,CASTHGTQNTGELFF,TGCGCCAGCACCCACGGGACACAGAACACCGGGGAGCTGTTTTTT
TRBD1,NA,TRBJ2-5,TRBV5-1,CASSPGQGAMETQYF,TGCGCCAGCAGCCCGGGACAGGGGGCAATGGAGACCCAGTACTTC
TRBD2,NA,TRBJ2-2,TRBV2,CASGKSGGTGELFF,TGTGCCAGCGGAAAATCGGGGGGCACCGGGGAGCTGTTTTTT
NA,NA,TRBJ1-5,TRBV7-2,CASSPNRVNQPQHF,TGTGCCAGCAGCCCGAACAGGGTCAATCAGCCCCAGCATTTT
NA,NA,TRBJ2-7,TRBV9,CASSAQGGGATYEQYF,TGTGCCAGCAGCGCCCAGGGTGGAGGGGCAACCTACGAGCAGTACTTC